These 5 T cell receptor beta chains came from one sample sequenced in a study of shared clonotypes between healthy human individuals. The method was immunoSEQ multiplex PCR; TCRdb's version includes in-frame clones alone and lacks a portion of them. The sample lists 2 million to 3 million clones, roughly 93% occurring once. Specimen: naive CD4+ T cells from PBMCs. The sample's subset: CD45RA+ positively selected. These TCRs come from a man between 18 and 35 years old in good health. Some clones in this sample may be carry-over from other donors' samples.

This sequence joins TRBV28 and TRBJ2-7, with 7 bases matching TRBD1. CDR1 and CDR2 (germline): MDHEN, SYDVKM. Trimming at V came to 6 bases and at J to 3 bases, leaving 8 bases not matched to a gene. This CDR3 spans 14 amino acids. The DNA of the CDR3 is TGTGCCAGCAGGACGGGACAGTCCAACTACGAGCAGTACTTC. It yields the protein CASRTGQSNYEQYF.

The CDR3 nucleotides read TGTGCCAGCAGCCCCGAGACTAGCGACACAGATACGCAGTATTTT. Translated, it gives CASSPETSDTDTQYF. This chain links TRBV28 with TRBJ2-3, with 8 bases that match TRBD2. The germline gives CDR1 MDHEN, CDR2 SYDVKM. The V and J ends lost 6 bases and 2 bases, in that order; junction bases with no gene match: 7. The CDR3 sequence is 15 residues long.

This chain uses TRBV19 with TRBJ1-2; maybe TRBD1 (5 bases). This CDR3 is 14 amino acids long. CDR1 and CDR2 (germline): LNHDA, SQIVND (reference sequence). The ends were cut back, 7 bases at V and 0 bases at J, with 12 bases in the middle. CDR3 region: CASNTRDPNYGYTF. The CDR3 bases are TGTGCCAGTAATACCAGGGACCCTAACTATGGCTACACCTTC.

The chain links TRBV30 to TRBJ2-1; a possible D gene is TRBD2 (5 bases). Germline V CDR1 and CDR2: GTSNPN, SVGIG (reference sequence). CDR3 length equals 14 residues. V was clipped by 5 bases and J by 0 bases, with 11 bases between them. The CDR3 loop is CAWDHGNSYNEQFF. The CDR3 DNA follows: TGTGCCTGGGATCACGGGAACTCCTACAATGAGCAGTTCTTC.

This chain joins TRBV11-2 and TRBJ2-1; D may match TRBD1 or TRBD2 (5 bases each). V gave up 5 bases and J gave up 0 bases, with 20 bases separating them. The CDR3 has 18 residues. Per germline, CDR1 SGHAT and CDR2 FQNNGV. CDR3 protein: CASSTRDQPESSYNEQFF. The CDR3 DNA reads TGTGCCAGCAGCACCCGGGACCAACCCGAAAGCTCCTACAATGAGCAGTTCTTC.